The 8 T cell receptor beta chains below were found in one sample sequenced in a study of shared clonotypes between healthy human individuals. Sequenced by immunoSEQ multiplex PCR; TCRdb stores in-frame clones only, minus some. The sample records over 400,000 clones, approximately 84% being singletons. What was sequenced was PBMCs. These receptors came from a woman in her thirties or forties in good health. Some clones in this sample may be carry-over from other donors' samples.

In the case of this clone: This may come from a read error, since a much larger clone is one base off. Other DNA variants within this sample encode the same CDR3. The chain couples TRBV5-1 to TRBJ2-3; D is ambiguous. Trimming removed 5 bases at V and 2 bases at J, with 12 bases between. The CDR3 runs 14 residues. Germline CDR1 SGHRS, CDR2 YFSETQ. The DNA of the CDR3 is TGCGCCAGCAGTTCCCCCCCCCTCACAGATACGCAGTATTTT. This encodes CASSSPPLTDTQYF.

CDR3 DNA sequence: TGCAGCGGTGGACAGGGGGCGAGTACCTACGAGCAGTACTTC. Translating it yields CSGGQGASTYEQYF. The V and J genes are TRBV29-1 and TRBJ2-7, with 11 bases that match TRBD1. In germline, CDR1 is SQVTM, CDR2 ANQGSEA. The CDR3 runs to 14 residues. J was trimmed by 2 bases and V by 7 bases; bases with no gene match: 7.

The chain combines TRBV28 with TRBJ1-5; the D gene is possibly TRBD1 (5 bases). Trimming cost V 7 bases and J 3 bases, with 22 bases left between them. Germline lookup yields CDR1 MDHEN and CDR2 SYDVKM. The CDR3 contains 17 residues. CDR3 DNA sequence: TGTGCCAGCAAGTCCCCCACGCAGGGACGGAACAATCAGCCCCAGCATTTT. Its protein product is CASKSPTQGRNNQPQHF.

The V gene is TRBV27, the J gene TRBJ2-5; D uncertain. The end of the DNA fits TRBJ2-7 better, so the J call may be wrong. This CDR3 comprises 14 residues. Germline V gene sequence: CDR1 MNHEY, CDR2 SMNVEV (reference sequence). CDR3 region: CASSFDRRTYEQYF. The DNA of the CDR3 is TGTGCCAGCAGTTTTGATCGGCGAACCTACGAGCAGTACTTC.

CDR3 sequence reads: CASNRGHTGELFF. The CDR3 bases are TGTGCCAGCAACAGGGGACACACCGGGGAGCTGTTTTTT. V is TRBV27 and J is TRBJ2-2; 7 bases are shared with TRBD1. The CDR3 covers 13 residues. Germline CDR1 and CDR2: MNHEY and SMNVEV (reference sequence). Trimming took 7 bases from V and 3 from J; bases not matched to a gene: 2.

The chain combines TRBV30 with TRBJ1-2; 8 nucleotides match TRBD1. Germline V gene sequence: CDR1 GTSNPN, CDR2 SVGIG (reference sequence). V was pared by 3 bases and J by 8 bases, with 14 bases of the junction left unmatched. This CDR3 has 15 residues. This CDR3 is CAWRGAPDRGGGYTF. The CDR3 DNA reads as TGTGCCTGGAGGGGTGCCCCTGACAGGGGAGGCGGCTACACCTTC. The whole variable domain, remainder taken from reference TRBV30 and TRBJ1-2, is SQTIHQWPATLVQPVGSPLSLECTVEGTSNPNLYWYRQAAGRGLQLLFYSVGIGQISSEVPQNLSASRPQDRQFILSSKKLLLSDSGFYLCAWRGAPDRGGGYTFGSGTRLTVV.

This clone was observed a single time. This likely came from a read error, as a far larger clone is one base away. Other DNA sequences within the sample encode an identical CDR3. This chain links TRBV9 with TRBJ1-2; D uncertain. Germline CDR1 SGDLS, CDR2 YYNGEE. This CDR3 region has 13 residues. The chain's CDR3 is CASSASKNYGYTF. CDR3 DNA sequence: TGTGCAAGCAGCGCTTCTAAAAACTATGGCTACACCTTC.

V gene TRBV11-2 combines with J gene TRBJ2-1, with unresolved D. V shed 4 bases and J shed 4 bases, with 11 bases lying between them. The germline CDR1 and CDR2 sequences are SGHAT and FQNNGV. The length of the CDR3 is 14 residues. CDR3 in DNA: TGTGCCAGCAGCTGGCTACTGTCTTACAATGAGCAGTTCTTC. Its translation: CASSWLLSYNEQFF.